This record covers a single TCR beta chain. Its specificity is unknown. The sample is drawn from a study of vaccination effects on CD4 cells after COVID-19. With the ViraFEST assay, the study expanded antigen-specific CD4+ T cells using viral peptide pools, then sequenced them. Investigators separated out CD4+ T cells once around 11 days of culture had passed. The cohort was immunized with two doses of either the BNT162b2 or mRNA-1273 vaccine. Cultures used more than 1.5 million PBMC per well, about 10 IU/ml IL-2 and about 10 ug/ml peptides. Germline lookup yields CDR1 GTSNPN and CDR2 SVGIG (reference sequence). The CDR3 has 13 amino acids. Trimming took off 3 bases at V and 1 base at J, with 9 bases between the two ends. The study's findings and limits: Of the vaccine-induced clones from healthy vaccinees, merely 1 of 255 recognized common cold coronaviruses as well. Only a few convalescent patients and no early post-infection timepoints featured in the study.

Repertoires were generated with immunoSEQ multiplex PCR, while TCRdb's copy carries only in-frame clones and drops some. Altogether about 64,000 clones are present, roughly three quarters being singletons, with the ten largest covering 2%. The chain joins TRBV30 to TRBJ1-1, with a weak D call TRBD1 (6 bases). The clonotype originates from a human donor who received a COVID-19 vaccine. Sample: CD4+ T cells from PBMCs cultured with HCoV-OC43 spike peptides, taken after COVID-19 vaccination. The subset denotes: HCoV-OC43 spike overlapping peptide pool stimulation. The CDR3 nucleotides are TGTGCCTGGAGAGGGGGGAAGAACACTGAAGCTTTCTTT. As protein: CAWRGGKNTEAFF.